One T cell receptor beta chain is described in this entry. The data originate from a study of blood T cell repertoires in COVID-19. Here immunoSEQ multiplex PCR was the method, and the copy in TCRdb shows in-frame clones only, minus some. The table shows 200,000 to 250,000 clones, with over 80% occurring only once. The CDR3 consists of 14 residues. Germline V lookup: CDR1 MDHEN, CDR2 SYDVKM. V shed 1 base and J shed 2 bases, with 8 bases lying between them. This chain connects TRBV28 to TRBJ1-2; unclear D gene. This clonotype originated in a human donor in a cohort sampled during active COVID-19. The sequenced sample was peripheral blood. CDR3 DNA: TGTGCCAGCAGTTTATCGACCGGGAACTATGGCTACACCTTC. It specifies CASSLSTGNYGYTF.